The 26 T cell receptor beta chains below were found in one sample sequenced in a study of immune evolution from preneoplasia to lung adenocarcinoma. Libraries were prepared by immunoSEQ multiplex PCR; TCRdb keeps only in-frame clonotypes and omits some of them. Among about 26,000 clones listed, about 74% were seen once. The sample consisted of FFPE invasive lung adenocarcinoma tissue. All receptors derive from a person in their sixties or seventies with invasive lung adenocarcinoma. Some clones in this sample may be carry-over from other donors' samples.

The chain employs TRBV5-4 and TRBJ1-5; D unclear. Germline assignment: CDR1 SGHNT and CDR2 YYREEE (reference sequence). The ends were cut back, 6 bases at V and 4 bases at J, with 8 bases in the middle. This CDR3 is built from 12 residues. DNA for the CDR3: TGTGCCAGCAAGGGCGAAAATCAGCCCCAGCATTTT. The encoded protein is CASKGENQPQHF.

The rearrangement links TRBV28 to TRBJ1-5; no reliable D call. Trimming shortened V by 8 bases and J by 5 bases, and 10 bases separated the two germline ends. The CDR3 contains 12 residues. Germline CDR1 MDHEN, CDR2 SYDVKM. The CDR3 spells CASRTVDQPQHF. The CDR3 DNA reads as TGTGCCAGCCGGACGGTGGATCAGCCCCAGCATTTT.

This clone was observed a few times. CDR3 in DNA: TGTGCCAGCAGTAGAGCGCAGGGGGCCGGCCACTACGAGCAGTACTTC. Protein: CASSRAQGAGHYEQYF. The chain employs TRBV28 and TRBJ2-7, with TRBD1 identical over 8 bases. Germline CDR1 and CDR2: MDHEN and SYDVKM. The CDR3 has 16 residues. With V trimmed by 5 bases and J by 3 bases, 12 bases remained unmatched.

This chain uses TRBV7-9 with TRBJ1-2; D uncertain. V was shortened by 5 bases and J by 4 bases, with 14 bases between the two germline ends. CDR1 and CDR2 (germline): SEHNR, FQNEAQ (reference sequence). The CDR3 has 14 amino acids. The DNA for the CDR3 is TGTGCCAGCAGCCAAGATTCGGCAGTCTATGGCTACACCTTC. Amino acids: CASSQDSAVYGYTF.

This clone has just one count. V is TRBV5-4 and J is TRBJ1-3, with 8 bases matching TRBD1. The germline V gene encodes CDR1 SGHNT and CDR2 YYREEE (reference sequence). The CDR3 length is 14 residues. Germline trimming cut 3 bases from V and 7 bases from J; bases unmatched to any gene: 6. Written as DNA, the CDR3 is TGTGCCAGCAGCTACGGACAGGGAGTCAACACCATATATTTT. Translated: CASSYGQGVNTIYF.

The genes are TRBV6-5 and TRBJ2-1, with D maybe TRBD2 (6 bases). The germline gives CDR1 MNHEY, CDR2 SVGAGI. Trimming pared 9 bases from V and 2 bases from J, leaving 17 bases between. The CDR3 spans 15 residues. The CDR3 region has the DNA TGTGCCAGTACCAGGACGGGACTTACCTACAATGAGCAGTTCTTC. This codes for CASTRTGLTYNEQFF.

The chain recombines TRBV10-2 with TRBJ2-5, with 9 nucleotides matching TRBD1. The ends lost 7 bases at V and 5 bases at J; junction bases unmatched: 17. This CDR3 is 17 amino acids long. The germline V gene encodes CDR1 WSHSY and CDR2 SAAADI. The chain's CDR3 is CASKDRGGSGASETQYF. The CDR3 nucleotides read TGCGCCAGCAAAGACAGGGGGGGTTCCGGGGCGTCGGAGACCCAGTACTTC.

The rearrangement uses TRBV18 and TRBJ2-1; D perhaps matches TRBD2 (6 bases). Trimming removed 3 bases at V and 8 bases at J, with 14 bases between. Germline V lookup: CDR1 KGHSH, CDR2 LQKENI. The CDR3 is 14 residues long. CDR3 DNA sequence: TGTGCCAGCTCACCGGACTATGGAAAAGATGAGCAGTTCTTC. As protein: CASSPDYGKDEQFF.

The J gene is TRBJ2-1, the V gene TRBV6-4, with TRBD2 as a possible D gene (6 bases). The CDR3 has 18 residues. CDR1 and CDR2 (germline): MRHNA, SNTAGT. Trimming pared 0 bases from V and 3 bases from J, leaving 18 bases between. CDR3 region: CASSDSGQGAGSYNEQFF. In DNA, the CDR3 is TGTGCCAGCAGTGACTCGGGGCAGGGAGCGGGCAGCTACAATGAGCAGTTCTTC.

The chain couples TRBV6-4 to TRBJ2-1, with 13 bases that match TRBD2. CDR3 length: 15 residues. The germline CDR1 and CDR2 sequences are MRHNA and SNTAGT. V dropped 6 bases and J dropped 4; count of bases not matched to a gene: 3. This CDR3 is CASSAGLAGYNEQFF. CDR3 nucleotides: TGTGCCAGCAGCGCGGGACTAGCGGGATACAATGAGCAGTTCTTC.

This chain uses TRBV5-4 with TRBJ2-1, with TRBD1 matching 7 bases. The J segment lost 0 bases and the V segment lost 3 bases, leaving 3 bases of the junction unmatched. CDR3 length: 15 amino acids. Germline lookup yields CDR1 SGHNT and CDR2 YYREEE (reference sequence). The CDR3 DNA sequence: TGTGCCAGCAGCTGGGACAGCAGCTCCTACAATGAGCAGTTCTTC. Translated, it gives CASSWDSSSYNEQFF.

This chain joins TRBV7-2 and TRBJ1-1, with 8 positions matching TRBD1. In germline, CDR1 is SGHTA, CDR2 FQGNSA. This CDR3 is built from 15 residues. Germline trimming cut 2 bases from V and 3 bases from J; bases unmatched to any gene: 5. CDR3 amino acids: CASSLPRGRYTEAFF. The DNA for the CDR3 is TGTGCCAGCAGCTTACCCAGGGGGCGTTACACTGAAGCTTTCTTT.

The gene calls are TRBV5-1 and TRBJ2-3; D is ambiguous. The V and J ends lost 7 bases and 2 bases respectively, with 11 bases between them. From germline, CDR1 is SGHRS and CDR2 YFSETQ. The CDR3 contains 13 residues. CDR3 amino acids: CASGVVVTDTQYF. CDR3 nucleotides: TGCGCCAGCGGTGTAGTAGTCACAGATACGCAGTATTTT.

The rearrangement uses TRBV7-2 and TRBJ2-3, with TRBD2 matching over 11 bases. CDR1 is SGHTA, CDR2 FQGNSA, per germline. Unmatched junction bases numbered 11, after V lost 5 bases and J lost 1 base. The CDR3 extends over 18 amino acids. The CDR3 loop is CASSKTSGSWLGTDTQYF. In nucleotides, the CDR3 is TGTGCCAGCAGCAAAACTAGCGGGAGTTGGTTGGGCACAGATACGCAGTATTTT. Full variable domain (remainder filled in from reference TRBV7-2 and TRBJ2-3): GAGVSQSPSNKVTEKGKDVELRCDPISGHTALYWYRQSLGQGLEFLIYFQGNSAPDKSGLPSDRFSAERTGGSVSTLTIQRTQQEDSAVYLCASSKTSGSWLGTDTQYFGPGTRLTVL.

The table lists this clone with a count of one. The chain joins TRBV2 to TRBJ2-1; D ambiguous. The CDR3 sequence is 14 residues long. The germline V and J ends were trimmed by 6 bases and 0 bases, with 9 bases remaining between them. Germline CDR1 is SNHLY and CDR2 is FYNNEI. CDR3 in amino acids: CASRDLSSYNEQFF. The CDR3 bases are TGTGCCAGCAGGGACCTGAGCTCCTACAATGAGCAGTTCTTC.

This chain joins TRBV7-2 and TRBJ1-2, with a possible D match to TRBD1 (5 bases). Trimming stripped 1 base from V and 5 bases from J, with 14 bases between. The CDR3 length is 15 residues. Germline V gene lookup returns CDR1 SGHTA and CDR2 FQGNSA. The CDR3 loop is CASSLGLGGAYGYTF. In DNA, the CDR3 is TGTGCCAGCAGCTTAGGGCTCGGAGGGGCGTATGGCTACACCTTC.

The chain joins TRBV6-5 to TRBJ2-3; 11 bases map to TRBD1. After removal of 2 bases from V and 4 bases from J, the junction contained 5 bases not matched to a gene. This CDR3 has 16 amino acids. The germline V gene has CDR1 MNHEY and CDR2 SVGAGI. The CDR3 sequence is CASSYRGTGGPDTQYF. Written as DNA, the CDR3 is TGTGCCAGCAGTTACAGGGGGACAGGGGGACCAGATACGCAGTATTTT.

The chain couples TRBV19 to TRBJ2-3; no definite D call. Trimming removed 6 bases from V and 6 bases from J, with 10 bases in between. The CDR3 sequence is 12 residues long. Germline V gene lookup returns CDR1 LNHDA and CDR2 SQIVND (reference sequence). Written as DNA, the CDR3 is TGTGCCAGTAGAACTGACGGGGATACGCAGTATTTT. This codes for CASRTDGDTQYF.

The count of this clone is one. The chain has TRBV7-6 and TRBJ1-3, with D unresolved. This CDR3 has 14 amino acids. Germline V gene lookup returns CDR1 SGHVS and CDR2 FNYEAQ. The V and J ends lost 5 bases and 0 bases respectively, with 8 bases between them. For the CDR3, the DNA is TGTGCCAGCAGCCAGGACCCCTCTGGAAACACCATATATTTT. Encoded protein: CASSQDPSGNTIYF.

The chain uses TRBV7-8 and TRBJ1-1, with 10 bases lining up with TRBD1. The germline gives CDR1 SGHVS, CDR2 FQNEAQ. The V and J ends lost 5 bases and 4 bases, in that order; junction bases with no gene match: 10. The CDR3 has 16 residues. DNA for the CDR3: TGTGCCAGCAGCAAACAACCGACAGGGGGCCTCACTGAAGCTTTCTTT. This translates into CASSKQPTGGLTEAFF. The whole variable domain, remainder taken from reference TRBV7-8 and TRBJ1-1, is GAGVSQSPRYKVAKRGQDVALRCDPISGHVSLFWYQQALGQGPEFLTYFQNEAQLDKSGLPSDRFFAERPEGSVSTLKIQRTQQEDSAVYLCASSKQPTGGLTEAFFGQGTRLTVV.

The J gene is TRBJ1-5, the V gene TRBV27; no reliable D call. Looked up from germline, CDR1 is MNHEY and CDR2 is SMNVEV (reference sequence). Trimming took off 3 bases at V and 4 bases at J, with 7 bases between the two ends. This CDR3 has 13 amino acids. CDR3 protein: CASSFTVNQPQHF. The DNA of the CDR3 is TGTGCCAGCAGTTTTACAGTAAATCAGCCCCAGCATTTT.

The chain joins TRBV28 to TRBJ1-5; unclear D gene. This CDR3 has 14 residues. Germline V lookup: CDR1 MDHEN, CDR2 SYDVKM. The V end lost 7 bases, the J end lost 2 bases, and 12 bases lay between the germline ends. The CDR3 protein is CASTPLGGNQPQHF. The CDR3 coding sequence is TGTGCCAGCACCCCCCTCGGGGGCAATCAGCCCCAGCATTTT.

CDR3 region: CATSSSGRTRSSYNEQFF. The CDR3 nucleotides read TGTGCCACCAGCAGTTCAGGGCGGACAAGATCAAGCTACAATGAGCAGTTCTTC. The genes are TRBV15 and TRBJ2-1; D possibly corresponds to TRBD1 (5 bases). Trimming removed 3 bases at V and 3 bases at J, with 21 bases between. Germline assignment: CDR1 LNHNV and CDR2 YYDKDF (reference sequence). The CDR3 totals 18 residues.

CDR3 nucleotide sequence: TGTGCCAGCAGCTTAGGGGGCTCTGGGGCCAACGTCCTGACTTTC. It codes for CASSLGGSGANVLTF. The rearrangement uses TRBV7-9 and TRBJ2-6; D is undetermined. The V end was cut by 1 base, the J end by 0 bases, with 4 bases between. The V gene's germline CDR1 is SEHNR and CDR2 FQNEAQ (reference sequence). CDR3 length: 15 amino acids.

The chain has TRBV6-5 and TRBJ2-1, with 8 bases aligning to TRBD1. V lost 7 bases, J lost 6 bases, and 11 bases stayed unmatched. The germline V gene encodes CDR1 MNHEY and CDR2 SVGAGI. The CDR3 consists of 15 residues. CDR3 sequence reads: CASNTSPDRVNEQFF. The CDR3 coding sequence is TGTGCCAGCAATACATCCCCGGACAGGGTCAATGAGCAGTTCTTC.

The V call is TRBV10-2, the J call TRBJ1-5; D ambiguous. CDR3 size: 14 residues. V was trimmed by 0 bases and J by 4 bases, leaving 7 bases between them. Germline loops: CDR1 WSHSY, CDR2 SAAADI. The CDR3 here is CASSESHINQPQHF. CDR3 nucleotides: TGCGCCAGCAGTGAGTCACACATAAATCAGCCCCAGCATTTT.